Shown below are 16 T cell receptor beta chains from a single sample sequenced in a study of T cell responses to AZD1222 COVID-19 vaccine. Measured with immunoSEQ multiplex PCR; TCRdb has only the in-frame clones, and not every one. The data contain 150,000 or so clones, approximately 92% of them singletons. The sample was peripheral blood, taken on day 0 of AZD1222 vaccination. These receptors all come from an adult in good health.

The chain carries TRBV18 and TRBJ2-1; D is unclear. Trimming removed 2 bases from V and 9 bases from J, with 14 bases in between. The CDR3 runs 14 residues. CDR1 is KGHSH, CDR2 LQKENI, per germline. Here the CDR3 DNA reads TGTGCCAGCTCACCATGGGAAGAGCTGGCTGAGCAGTTCTTC. Protein sequence: CASSPWEELAEQFF. Drawing the rest from reference TRBV18 and TRBJ2-1, the complete variable domain is NAGVMQNPRHLVRRRGQEARLRCSPMKGHSHVYWYRQLPEEGLKFMVYLQKENIIDESGMPKERFSAEFPKEGPSILRIQQVVRGDSAAYFCASSPWEELAEQFFGPGTRLTVL.

This chain connects TRBV7-9 to TRBJ2-1; D is undetermined. Germline V gene data show CDR1 as SEHNR and CDR2 as FQNEAQ (reference sequence). There are 13 residues in the CDR3. Trimming cost V 3 bases and J 4 bases, with 7 bases left between them. CDR3 amino acids: CASSLVEYNEQFF. In DNA, the CDR3 is TGTGCCAGCAGCTTGGTAGAATACAATGAGCAGTTCTTC. Variable domain in full (rest from reference TRBV7-9 and TRBJ2-1): DTGVSQNPRHKITKRGQNVTFRCDPISEHNRLYWYRQTLGQGPEFLTYFQNEAQLEKSRLLSDRFSAERPKGSFSTLEIQRTEQGDSAMYLCASSLVEYNEQFFGPGTRLTVL.

The chain is built from TRBV6-1 and TRBJ1-2; 9 bases map to TRBD1. This CDR3 comprises 16 residues. J was trimmed by 7 bases and V by 0 bases; bases with no gene match: 9. The germline V gene has CDR1 MNHNS and CDR2 SASEGT. Here the CDR3 reads CASSEAGWTGEGGYTF. Written as DNA, the CDR3 is TGTGCCAGCAGTGAAGCTGGGTGGACAGGGGAGGGTGGCTACACCTTC.

This clone was found a few times. The chain uses TRBV28 and TRBJ1-1; D gene uncertain. From germline, CDR1 is MDHEN and CDR2 SYDVKM. V dropped 1 base and J dropped 1 base, with 7 bases sitting between them. This CDR3 has 14 amino acids. CDR3 in DNA: TGTGCCAGCAGTTTATTGACGGCGAACACTGAAGCTTTCTTT. Translated, it gives CASSLLTANTEAFF.

The chain employs TRBV6-1 and TRBJ2-2, with 8 positions matching TRBD1. The V segment lost 4 bases and the J segment 1 base; nucleotides outside the gene matches: 8. The germline gives CDR1 MNHNS, CDR2 SASEGT. The CDR3 sequence is 17 residues long. The CDR3 nucleotides read TGTGCCAGCAGTGCCAGGGGGCAACGATGGAACACCGGGGAGCTGTTTTTT. The encoded protein is CASSARGQRWNTGELFF.

The chain carries TRBV29-1 and TRBJ2-1, with 8 nucleotides matching TRBD1. This CDR3 region has 16 residues. With V trimmed by 0 bases and J by 2 bases, 6 bases remained unmatched. Germline V gene sequence: CDR1 SQVTM, CDR2 ANQGSEA. DNA of the CDR3: TGCAGCGTTGAAGATGTAGGACAGGGCCCCTACAATGAGCAGTTCTTC. This codes for CSVEDVGQGPYNEQFF.

The chain uses TRBV7-9 and TRBJ1-4; TRBD1 agrees at 7 bases. V was clipped by 4 bases and J by 8 bases; unmatched bases: 13. Germline V gives CDR1 SEHNR, CDR2 FQNEAQ (reference sequence). CDR3 size: 16 residues. The CDR3: CASSWGRTGSGEKLFF. The CDR3, as DNA: TGTGCCAGCAGCTGGGGCCGGACAGGTTCAGGCGAAAAACTGTTTTTT.

V usage is TRBV27 and J usage is TRBJ1-1; 9 bases are a match to TRBD1. Losses at the gene ends were 7 bases for V and 1 base for J; bases not matched to a gene: 4. CDR3 length equals 14 residues. Germline V gene lookup returns CDR1 MNHEY and CDR2 SMNVEV (reference sequence). CDR3 residues: CASTGQGWNTEAFF. The CDR3 bases are TGTGCCAGCACGGGACAGGGCTGGAACACTGAAGCTTTCTTT.

The rearrangement uses TRBV10-3 and TRBJ1-3; 7 nucleotides agree with TRBD1. There are 16 residues in the CDR3. Germline CDR1 ENHRY, CDR2 SYGVKD. J was trimmed by 0 bases and V by 4 bases; bases with no gene match: 6. The CDR3 DNA is TGTGCCATCAGTGTGGGCAGGGGGGACTCTGGAAACACCATATATTTT. This gives the protein CAISVGRGDSGNTIYF.

This chain connects TRBV3-1 (or the pseudogene TRBV3-2) to TRBJ2-1; 12 nucleotides align to TRBD2. V shed 6 bases, J shed 2 bases, and the junction held 2 bases outside the gene matches. CDR3 length: 15 residues. The germline CDR1 and CDR2 sequences are LGHDT and YNNKEL (reference sequence). The DNA of the CDR3 is TGTGCCAGCAGTCGACTAGCGGGAGCCTACAATGAGCAGTTCTTC. Translation gives CASSRLAGAYNEQFF.

V is TRBV5-1 and J is TRBJ2-3; D remains ambiguous. V was pared by 1 base and J by 1 base, with 13 bases between. The germline CDR1 and CDR2 sequences are SGHRS and YFSETQ. The CDR3 runs 16 residues. The CDR3 is CASSLIPGVGTDTQYF. The CDR3 DNA is TGCGCCAGCAGCTTGATCCCAGGTGTGGGCACAGATACGCAGTATTTT.

The V gene is TRBV9, the J gene TRBJ2-2, with 10 bases that match TRBD2. Germline V gene sequence: CDR1 SGDLS, CDR2 YYNGEE. Germline trimming cut 4 bases from V and 5 bases from J; bases unmatched to any gene: 8. This CDR3 has 16 residues. The CDR3 DNA reads as TGTGCCAGCAGCCCGAGAGCGGGAGGGAAAACCGGGGAGCTGTTTTTT. It encodes CASSPRAGGKTGELFF.

The rearrangement uses TRBV25-1 and TRBJ1-1; D is undetermined. The CDR3 sequence is 15 residues long. Germline V gene sequence: CDR1 MGHDK, CDR2 SYGVNS. The V end was cut by 8 bases, the J end by 0 bases, with 16 bases between. CDR3 loop: CASVNGGMMNTEAFF. The CDR3 DNA sequence: TGTGCCAGCGTTAATGGAGGGATGATGAACACTGAAGCTTTCTTT.

The chain carries TRBV7-6 and TRBJ2-2, with 8 bases identical to TRBD2. Germline CDR1 reads SGHVS; CDR2 reads FNYEAQ. The CDR3 length is 15 residues. With 4 bases clipped from V and 5 bases from J, the junction kept 6 bases outside the gene matches. The CDR3 DNA reads TGTGCCAGCAGCTCACCGGGACTAGGGACCGGGGAGCTGTTTTTT. Amino acid sequence: CASSSPGLGTGELFF.

The rearrangement uses TRBV4-1 and TRBJ2-1; 7 positions match TRBD1. Trimming took 5 bases from V and 7 from J; bases not matched to a gene: 11. The CDR3 loop spans 15 amino acids. CDR1 is MGHRA and CDR2 is YSYEKL in the germline V gene. DNA of the CDR3: TGCGCCAGCAGCTTTAGGGACAGAGTGGATAATGAGCAGTTCTTC. Protein sequence: CASSFRDRVDNEQFF.

V usage is TRBV12-3 or TRBV12-4 and J usage is TRBJ1-1; D is unclear. The V and J ends lost 3 bases and 6 bases respectively, with 8 bases between them. This CDR3 is 12 amino acids long. DNA for the CDR3: TGTGCCAGCAGTTTCGGGATCTCTGAAGCTTTCTTT. Its translation: CASSFGISEAFF.